The sequence of this T cell receptor (beta chain) was determined in a study of T cells in Graves' hyperthyroidism and ophthalmopathy. Study overall: Upon initial diagnosis and before any treatment, peripheral blood was collected.

Trimming stripped 2 bases from V and 0 bases from J, with 11 bases between. CDR1 and CDR2 (germline): LNHDA, SQIVND (reference sequence). The CDR3 has 16 residues. In its sample, this clonotype was seen many times. No antigen is known for it. General study points: The model forecast ophthalmopathy, anticipating it by a median about six months before onset.

The study included ophthalmopathy patients with Clinical Activity Score at least 3, NOSPECS grade at least 4 and duration under 3 months. Authors of the study amplified TCR beta CDR3 regions from RNA transcripts. TCR CDR3 underwent first-round RT-PCR with the HTBI primer set. From the multiplex PCR reads, TCRdb called clonotypes with MiXCR, one entry per CDR3 protein. Of about 350,000 distinct CDR3 sequences detected, about a sixth appear once; the ten largest clones hold 15%. The sample taken for sequencing was blood. The clonotype originates from a woman in her thirties or forties with Graves' ophthalmopathy. The chain employs TRBV19 and TRBJ1-3; D unclear. DNA for the CDR3: TGTGCCAGTAGTATAATCCGACACAGCTCTGGAAACACCATATATTTT. It translates to CASSIIRHSSGNTIYF.